One and the same sample provided the 19 T cell receptor beta chains below, sequenced in a study of PD-L1 blockade in urothelial cancer. Assay: immunoSEQ multiplex PCR; the TCRdb copy retains only in-frame clones and omits some. This sample has approximately 120,000 clones, with about 82% found just once. Regarding time point: peripheral blood 6 weeks after treatment start. The material sequenced was PBMCs, taken around atezolizumab (anti-PD-L1) treatment. The receptors were sampled from a man between 45 and 60 years old with urothelial cancer.

The chain carries TRBV30 and TRBJ2-1; D is possibly TRBD2 (5 bases). The CDR3 runs 12 residues. The V gene's germline CDR1 is GTSNPN and CDR2 SVGIG (reference sequence). V lost 2 bases, J lost 9 bases, and 11 bases lay in between. The CDR3 DNA follows: TGTGCCTGGAGTCAATTGAGGGCTGAGCAGTTCTTC. It codes for CAWSQLRAEQFF.

The rearrangement joins TRBV19 to TRBJ1-2; D not certain. CDR3 length equals 15 residues. The V end was cut by 1 base, the J end by 0 bases, with 9 bases between. From germline, CDR1 is LNHDA and CDR2 SQIVND (reference sequence). The CDR3 coding sequence is TGTGCCAGTAGTATAGCCGGACTGACTAACTATGGCTACACCTTC. It yields the protein CASSIAGLTNYGYTF.

The chain recombines TRBV6-5 with TRBJ2-1; 9 bases fit TRBD2. CDR3 size: 15 residues. The trim removed 2 bases at V and 9 bases at J, leaving 8 bases unmatched. Germline V CDR1 and CDR2: MNHEY, SVGAGI. CDR3 nucleotides: TGTGCCAGCAGTTACCGTGGCGGGAGGGGGGGTGAGCAGTTCTTC. Translated: CASSYRGGRGGEQFF.

The V and J genes are TRBV2 and TRBJ2-2; 7 bases fit TRBD1. This CDR3 is 15 amino acids long. CDR1 and CDR2 from the germline V gene are SNHLY and FYNNEI. The ends lost 4 bases at V and 3 bases at J; junction bases unmatched: 5. In DNA form, the CDR3 reads TGTGCCAGCAGTGGTAGGGACAGCGACACCGGGGAGCTGTTTTTT. This encodes CASSGRDSDTGELFF.

The chain joins TRBV9 to TRBJ2-2; 7 nucleotides line up with TRBD2. The V gene end was trimmed by 0 bases and the J gene end by 3 bases; junction bases not matched to a gene: 2. CDR1 is SGDLS and CDR2 is YYNGEE in the germline V gene. The CDR3 has 15 amino acids. The CDR3: CASSVGGGYTGELFF. Written as DNA, the CDR3 is TGTGCCAGCAGCGTAGGGGGGGGTTACACCGGGGAGCTGTTTTTT. The entire variable domain, with the rest obtained from reference TRBV9 and TRBJ2-2, is as follows: DSGVTQTPKHLITATGQRVTLRCSPRSGDLSVYWYQQSLDQGLQFLIQYYNGEERAKGNILERFSAQQFPDLHSELNLSSLELGDSALYFCASSVGGGYTGELFFGEGSRLTVL.

This clone was counted between two and nine times. The V call is TRBV2, the J call TRBJ2-7; 7 bases are shared with TRBD1. Trimming removed 7 bases from V and 1 base from J; junction bases left unmatched: 7. This CDR3 has 14 amino acids. Germline CDR1 and CDR2: SNHLY and FYNNEI. The CDR3 sequence: CASTKGQNSYEQYF. The CDR3 DNA reads TGTGCCAGCACCAAGGGACAGAATTCCTACGAGCAGTACTTC.

The V call is TRBV5-1, the J call TRBJ2-3, with 9 nucleotides matching TRBD1. The V gene end was trimmed by 3 bases and the J gene end by 4 bases; junction bases not matched to a gene: 3. The CDR3 covers 14 residues. Germline V gives CDR1 SGHRS, CDR2 YFSETQ. The CDR3 DNA is TGCGCCAGCAGCTGGGGACAGGGTGCAGATACGCAGTATTTT. Translated: CASSWGQGADTQYF.

This clone was detected only once. The chain employs TRBV28 and TRBJ2-5; 9 nucleotides agree with TRBD2. CDR1 is MDHEN and CDR2 is SYDVKM in the germline V gene. This CDR3 has 17 residues. V shed 4 bases and J 1 base; nucleotides not matched to a gene: 10. CDR3 sequence: CASSWGGAGGIQETQYF. DNA of the CDR3: TGTGCCAGCAGTTGGGGAGGCGCGGGAGGGATCCAAGAGACCCAGTACTTC.

The V gene is TRBV28, the J gene TRBJ1-2, with D unresolved. V was pared by 1 base and J by 10 bases, with 7 bases between. Germline lookup yields CDR1 MDHEN and CDR2 SYDVKM. The CDR3 consists of 11 residues. CDR3: CASSLLTSYTF. The CDR3 DNA reads as TGTGCCAGCAGTTTATTGACTTCCTACACCTTC.

The chain employs TRBV27 and TRBJ2-7, with D maybe TRBD1 (5 bases). The CDR3 sequence is 16 residues long. Germline CDR1 and CDR2: MNHEY and SMNVEV (reference sequence). V lost 2 bases, J lost 2 bases, and 16 bases lay in between. As DNA, the CDR3 is TGTGCCAGCAGTTTAACCCCGAAGGGGCGTCCCTACGAGCAGTACTTC. It codes for CASSLTPKGRPYEQYF.

The chain employs TRBV2 and TRBJ1-2, with TRBD1 identical over 9 bases. The germline V gene encodes CDR1 SNHLY and CDR2 FYNNEI. V dropped 7 bases and J dropped 4; count of bases not matched to a gene: 10. CDR3 length: 15 residues. The CDR3, as DNA: TGTGCCAGCAAGGTGAAGACAGGGGGAAGCTATGGCTACACCTTC. Protein sequence: CASKVKTGGSYGYTF.

V gene TRBV5-5 combines with J gene TRBJ2-3; TRBD2 matches 9 bases. Germline CDR1 is SGHKS and CDR2 is YYEKEE (reference sequence). V lost 1 base and J lost 2; bases outside the gene matches: 5. The CDR3 runs 16 residues. In DNA form, the CDR3 reads TGTGCCAGCAGCTTGAGGGCGGGAGGGATCACAGATACGCAGTATTTT. This codes for CASSLRAGGITDTQYF.

The chain is built from TRBV7-2 and TRBJ2-7; 11 bases line up with TRBD2. Germline CDR1 reads SGHTA; CDR2 reads FQGNSA. The CDR3 is 15 residues long. Trimming at V came to 0 bases and at J to 5 bases, leaving 3 bases not matched to a gene. DNA for the CDR3: TGTGCCAGCAGCTTAGCAGGACTAGCGGGTGACGAGCAGTACTTC. The encoded protein is CASSLAGLAGDEQYF.

The chain recombines TRBV5-1 with TRBJ1-1; D is perhaps TRBD1 (5 bases). Germline V gives CDR1 SGHRS, CDR2 YFSETQ. V dropped 2 bases and J dropped 2 bases, with 10 bases sitting between them. This CDR3 spans 14 amino acids. CDR3 in DNA: TGCGCCAGCAGCTTTCTACAGGTTAACACTGAAGCTTTCTTT. This encodes CASSFLQVNTEAFF.

The chain combines TRBV14 with TRBJ1-3, with 7 positions matching TRBD1. The CDR3 sequence is 16 residues long. The germline gives CDR1 SGHDN, CDR2 FVKESK. The trim removed 0 bases at V and 2 bases at J, leaving 4 bases unmatched. DNA of the CDR3: TGTGCCAGCAGCCAAGATCTTGGGACAGCTGGAAACACCATATATTTT. The encoded protein is CASSQDLGTAGNTIYF.

The rearrangement joins TRBV4-1 to TRBJ2-1, with 7 nucleotides matching TRBD2. J lost 9 bases, V lost 4 bases, and 3 bases had no gene match. Germline V gene sequence: CDR1 MGHRA, CDR2 YSYEKL. The CDR3 has 12 residues. In nucleotides, the CDR3 is TGCGCCAGCAGCCCGGGAGGTGGTGAGCAGTTCTTC. It yields the protein CASSPGGGEQFF.

The chain combines TRBV2 with TRBJ2-7; TRBD2 aligns across 9 bases. The CDR3 has 14 residues. Germline CDR1 reads SNHLY; CDR2 reads FYNNEI. V lost 7 bases and J lost 0; bases outside the gene matches: 4. CDR3 coding DNA: TGTGCCAGCAAGGCTAGCGGGGCCTCCTACGAGCAGTACTTC. Its protein is CASKASGASYEQYF.

This clone was detected once. V is TRBV7-2 and J is TRBJ2-1, with D unresolved. The V end lost 5 bases, the J end lost 8 bases, and 10 bases lay between the germline ends. Germline CDR1 and CDR2: SGHTA and FQGNSA. The CDR3 consists of 12 residues. DNA for the CDR3: TGTGCCAGCAGCCTCGATGCGCATGAGCAGTTCTTC. It specifies CASSLDAHEQFF.

This clone was seen more than once but under ten times. The V gene is TRBV19, the J gene TRBJ1-2, with D perhaps matching TRBD1 (6 bases). The CDR3 runs 12 residues. Looked up from germline, CDR1 is LNHDA and CDR2 is SQIVND (reference sequence). Trimming cost V 5 bases and J 8 bases, with 12 bases left between them. The CDR3 protein is CASSGQLGGYTF. CDR3 sequence (DNA): TGTGCCAGTAGTGGACAGTTGGGGGGCTACACCTTC.